These T cell receptor beta chains were read from a single sample in a study of blood T cell repertoires in COVID-19. The method was immunoSEQ multiplex PCR; TCRdb's version includes in-frame clones alone and lacks a portion of them. The sample records approximately 200,000 clones, approximately 84% being singletons. Input material: PBMCs or T cells enriched from blood (not recorded which). These receptors all stem from a woman in her twenties or thirties who had recovered from COVID-19. Each CDR3 is given with its conserved first and last residue. D genes are given only for firm matches. Size values are once, few and many counts, or a class for expanded clones, and some rows have none.

TRBD1	TRBJ1-6	TRBV7-8	NA	CASSLPIGGAWSPLHF	TGTGCCAGCAGCTTACCTATAGGGGGCGCGTGGTCACCCCTCCACTTT
NA	TRBJ1-5	TRBV19	NA	CASSQLRVSRDQPQHF	TGTGCCAGTAGCCAGCTCCGGGTCTCCCGGGATCAGCCCCAGCATTTT
NA	TRBJ1-5	TRBV29-1	NA	CSVEEAVNQPQHF	TGCAGCGTTGAAGAGGCGGTGAATCAGCCCCAGCATTTT
NA	TRBJ1-1	TRBV5-5	once	CASSLVWAGNAEAFF	TGTGCCAGCAGCTTGGTTTGGGCAGGGAACGCTGAAGCTTTCTTT
TRBD2	TRBJ2-2	TRBV5-4	NA	CASSPPDVLAGNTGELFF	TGTGCCAGCAGCCCACCAGATGTGCTAGCGGGGAACACCGGGGAGCTGTTTTTT
NA	TRBJ1-1	TRBV14	NA	CASSPDVSEVFNTEAFF	TGTGCCAGCAGCCCCGACGTTTCGGAGGTCTTCAACACTGAAGCTTTCTTT
NA	TRBJ2-3	TRBV11-2	NA	CASSLLGGAPDTQYF	TGTGCCAGCAGCTTATTGGGGGGGGCCCCAGATACGCAGTATTTT
TRBD1	TRBJ1-3	TRBV2	NA	CASRADRERVNTIYF	TGTGCCAGCAGGGCCGACAGGGAGAGAGTAAACACCATATATTTT
TRBD1	TRBJ1-3	TRBV5-4	NA	CASSILTGGNTIYF	TGTGCCAGCAGCATCCTGACAGGGGGAAACACCATATATTTT
NA	TRBJ2-5	TRBV18	once	CASSEGYRAQETQYF	TGTGCCAGCTCCGAGGGGTACAGGGCCCAAGAGACCCAGTACTTC
TRBD1	TRBJ1-4	TRBV28	once	CASTPPGTGGKKLFF	TGTGCCAGCACCCCCCCCGGGACAGGGGGCAAAAAACTGTTTTTT
NA	TRBJ1-4	TRBV28	NA	CASTLGGPVEKLFF	TGTGCCAGCACTCTGGGGGGGCCGGTTGAAAAACTGTTTTTT
NA	TRBJ2-6	TRBV5-1	NA	CASSLLAGESGANVLTF	TGCGCCAGCAGCTTGTTGGCAGGGGAGTCTGGGGCCAACGTCCTGACTTTC
NA	TRBJ1-5	TRBV7-2	NA	CASSSPGLRNQPQHF	TGTGCCAGCAGCTCCCCAGGGTTAAGAAATCAGCCCCAGCATTTT
NA	TRBJ2-7	TRBV28	NA	CASTLDKISYEQYF	TGTGCCAGCACCCTCGACAAGATCTCCTACGAGCAGTACTTC
NA	TRBJ1-2	TRBV5-1	once	CASSLTGDSYGYTF	TGCGCCAGCAGCTTGACTGGTGACAGCTATGGCTACACCTTC
TRBD2	TRBJ2-1	TRBV15	NA	CATSSRTSGRNEQFF	TGTGCCACCAGCAGCAGGACTAGCGGGAGAAATGAGCAGTTCTTC
TRBD2	TRBJ2-1	TRBV7-3	once	CASSFDILPGLAGGLFF	TGTGCCAGCAGCTTTGACATCCTACCGGGACTAGCGGGAGGTTTGTTCTTC
NA	TRBJ1-5	TRBV11-2	NA	CASSFGGDQPQHF	TGTGCCAGCAGCTTCGGGGGGGATCAGCCCCAGCATTTT
TRBD2	TRBJ2-3	TRBV3-1/TRBV3-2	NA	CASSQRVGTSGSYGTDTQYF	TGTGCCAGCAGCCAACGGGTCGGGACTAGCGGGAGTTATGGCACAGATACGCAGTATTTT
TRBD1	TRBJ1-1	TRBV18	NA	CASSQQGPTNTEAFF	TGTGCCAGCTCACAACAGGGGCCGACGAACACTGAAGCTTTCTTT
TRBD1	TRBJ1-4	TRBV28	NA	CAIRSSGQGNEKLFF	TGTGCCATCAGGTCTTCTGGACAGGGAAATGAAAAACTGTTTTTT
NA	TRBJ1-4	TRBV5-8	NA	CASSLLRVQEKLFF	TGTGCCAGCAGCTTGTTGAGGGTTCAAGAAAAACTGTTTTTT
TRBD1	TRBJ1-5	TRBV29-1	NA	CSVAQGSSQPQHF	TGCAGCGTGGCACAGGGGTCGAGTCAGCCCCAGCATTTT
NA	TRBJ1-4	TRBV14	once	CASSRRMDEKLFF	TGTGCCAGCAGCAGGAGGATGGATGAAAAACTGTTTTTT
TRBD1	TRBJ2-7	TRBV5-8	NA	CASSLVGTGYEQYF	TGTGCCAGCAGCTTGGTGGGGACAGGCTACGAGCAGTACTTC
TRBD1	TRBJ2-1	TRBV10-3	NA	CAITHRDRGANEQFF	TGTGCCATCACTCACCGGGACAGGGGAGCCAATGAGCAGTTCTTC
NA	TRBJ1-2	TRBV6-5	NA	CASSYSTVGGDGYTF	TGTGCCAGCAGTTACTCGACTGTCGGGGGAGACGGCTACACCTTC
NA	TRBJ2-6	TRBV18	few	CASSPQKLRVSSGANVLTF	TGTGCCAGCTCACCACAGAAGCTTCGGGTGAGCTCTGGGGCCAACGTCCTGACTTTC
TRBD2	TRBJ2-7	TRBV20-1	NA	CSASTTAGVSKGYEQYF	TGCAGTGCTAGTACTACTGCGGGAGTAAGTAAAGGCTACGAGCAGTACTTC
TRBD2	TRBJ2-7	TRBV7-6	NA	CASSGGGTGGEQYF	TGTGCCAGCAGCGGCGGGGGGACCGGGGGCGAGCAGTACTTC
NA	TRBJ1-2	TRBV30	NA	CAWSLGAGYNLFNYGYTF	TGTGCCTGGAGCCTTGGGGCCGGATACAACCTCTTTAACTATGGCTACACCTTC
NA	TRBJ1-2	TRBV28	NA	CASSSHPTDGYTF	TGTGCCAGCAGTTCCCACCCCACGGATGGCTACACCTTC
TRBD1	TRBJ2-2	TRBV5-6	few	CASSLTGGFGELFF	TGTGCCAGCAGCTTGACAGGGGGCTTCGGGGAGCTGTTTTTT
NA	TRBJ1-6	TRBV6-1	few	CASSEPQGTAPLHF	TGTGCCAGCAGTGAGCCACAGGGTACGGCACCCCTCCACTTT
TRBD2	TRBJ2-4	TRBV4-1	few	CASSQGGVAGVDKNIQYF	TGCGCCAGCAGCCAAGGGGGAGTAGCGGGGGTTGACAAAAACATTCAGTACTTC
NA	TRBJ1-2	TRBV10-2	few	CASSESLGHGYTF	TGCGCCAGCAGTGAGTCGCTAGGTCATGGCTACACCTTC
TRBD1	TRBJ1-1	TRBV5-6	NA	CASSQILSLRDREEAFF	TGTGCCAGCAGTCAGATTCTCAGCCTCCGGGACAGGGAGGAAGCTTTCTTT
NA	TRBJ1-6	TRBV27	NA	CASSLSLLVPNSPLHF	TGTGCCAGCAGCTTGAGTCTCCTTGTGCCCAATTCACCCCTCCACTTT
TRBD1	TRBJ1-1	TRBV9	NA	CASSVGEGAKAFF	TGTGCCAGCAGCGTAGGCGAGGGGGCAAAAGCTTTCTTT
NA	TRBJ2-7	TRBV30	NA	CAWSVETVSVYEQYF	TGTGCCTGGAGTGTGGAAACAGTTAGTGTATACGAGCAGTACTTC
TRBD1	TRBJ1-1	TRBV9	once	CASSALDRGRANTEAFF	TGTGCCAGCAGCGCACTAGACAGGGGCAGGGCTAACACTGAAGCTTTCTTT
NA	TRBJ2-2	TRBV28	NA	CASQVSNTGELFF	TGTGCCAGCCAGGTTTCGAACACCGGGGAGCTGTTTTTT